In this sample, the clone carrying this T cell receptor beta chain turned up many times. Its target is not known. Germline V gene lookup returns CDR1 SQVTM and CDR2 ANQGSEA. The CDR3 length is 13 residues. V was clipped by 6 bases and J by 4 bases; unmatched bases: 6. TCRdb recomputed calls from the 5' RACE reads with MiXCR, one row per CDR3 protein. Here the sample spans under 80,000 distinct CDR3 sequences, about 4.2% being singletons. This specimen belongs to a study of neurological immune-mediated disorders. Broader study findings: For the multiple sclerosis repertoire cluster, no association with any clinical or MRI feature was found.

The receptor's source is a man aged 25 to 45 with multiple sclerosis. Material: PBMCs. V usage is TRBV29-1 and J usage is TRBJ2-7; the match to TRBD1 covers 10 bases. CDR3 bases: TGCAGCGTATTGGGACAGGGGATTTACGAGCAGTACTTC. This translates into CSVLGQGIYEQYF.